This is a list of T cell receptor beta chains from one sample in a study of T cells in Graves' hyperthyroidism and ophthalmopathy. TCRdb analysed the multiplex PCR reads with MiXCR anew, one entry per CDR3 protein. The sample holds about half a million distinct CDR3 sequences, approximately 22% seen once. What was sequenced was blood. These receptors were obtained from a woman in her seventies with Graves' ophthalmopathy. Both conserved end residues are part of each CDR3. D genes are given only for firm matches. Some rows mark clone size as missing; the rest say once, few, many or name a class of expanded clone.

>.|many|TRBJ1-2|TRBV6-1
CAIRALNYGYTF
TGTGCCATTAGGGCTTTAAACTATGGCTACACCTTC
>TRBD1|few|TRBJ2-1|TRBV12-3/TRBV12-4
CASSVSGQGAIDEQFF
TGTGCCAGCAGTGTTTCGGGACAGGGGGCAATCGATGAGCAGTTCTTC
>.|.|TRBJ1-1|TRBV9
CASSVVNGKGEAFF
TGTGCCAGCAGCGTAGTCAACGGTAAGGGGGAAGCTTTCTTT
>.|few|TRBJ2-4|TRBV20-1
CSADSTLLSNIQYF
TGCAGTGCAGACTCGACTCTGTTAAGCAACATTCAGTACTTC
>.|.|TRBJ2-3|TRBV30
CAWSVFVRAGDTQYF
TGTGCCTGGAGTGTATTTGTTAGGGCGGGAGATACGCAGTATTTT
>.|.|TRBJ2-3|TRBV7-2
CASSLLFGGTVQYF
TGTGCCAGCAGCTTGTTGTTTGGCGGGACGGTGCAGTATTTT
>TRBD2|many|TRBJ2-3|TRBV12-3/TRBV12-4
CASSGGTSGRSDTDTQYF
TGTGCCAGCAGCGGGGGGACTAGCGGGAGATCTGACACAGATACGCAGTATTTT
>.|many|TRBJ1-1|TRBV2
CASTRVSRTEAFF
TGTGCCAGCACCAGGGTTTCAAGGACTGAAGCTTTCTTT
>.|.|TRBJ2-1|TRBV15
CATSRVRDGEQFF
TGTGCCACCAGCAGAGTTCGAGACGGAGAGCAGTTCTTC
>.|.|TRBJ2-7|TRBV4-1
CASSQVRPGSYEQYF
TGCGCCAGCAGCCAAGTGAGACCGGGCTCCTACGAGCAGTACTTC
>.|many|TRBJ2-4|TRBV28
CASSFEPGPAKNIQYF
TGTGCCAGCAGTTTCGAACCGGGTCCAGCCAAAAACATTCAGTACTTC
>.|many|TRBJ1-5|TRBV2
CASNEGGGNQPQHF
TGTGCCAGCAATGAGGGAGGGGGCAATCAGCCCCAGCATTTT
>.|few|TRBJ2-7|TRBV5-1
CASSSLGELDEQYF
TGCGCCAGCAGCTCCCTGGGGGAATTGGACGAGCAGTACTTC
>.|few|TRBJ2-5|TRBV20-1
CSARDLGETQYF
TGCAGTGCTAGAGATCTGGGAGAGACCCAGTACTTC
>.|few|TRBJ2-1|TRBV3-1
CASSQVGGIEQFF
TGTGCCAGCAGCCAAGTGGGGGGTATAGAGCAGTTCTTC
>TRBD2|.|TRBJ2-1|TRBV6-2/TRBV6-3
CASTSTGAGALRGSYNEQFF
TGTGCCAGCACCTCCACCGGGGCGGGAGCTCTGCGGGGGTCCTACAATGAGCAGTTCTTC
>.|few|TRBJ2-3|TRBV20-1
CSARVPLGGFTDTQYF
TGCAGTGCTAGGGTCCCTCTGGGCGGATTCACAGATACGCAGTATTTT
>TRBD1|.|TRBJ2-7|TRBV29-1
CSVEDPGTGRVYEQYF
TGCAGCGTTGAAGATCCCGGGACAGGGCGCGTATACGAGCAGTACTTC
>.|.|TRBJ2-1|TRBV7-2
CASRERLVSSYNEQSF
TGTGCCAGCAGAGAAAGACTAGTCAGCTCCTACAATGAGCAGTCCTTC
>.|few|TRBJ1-6|TRBV11-2
CASSPRSTAFHSPLHF
TGTGCCAGCAGCCCTCGTTCGACGGCCTTTCATTCACCCCTCCACTTT
>.|many|TRBJ2-3|TRBV19
CASSPGAHTDTQYF
TGTGCCAGTAGCCCGGGAGCCCACACAGATACGCAGTATTTT
>TRBD2|many|TRBJ2-5|TRBV7-3
CASSPWGGRAPETQYF
TGTGCCAGCAGCCCGTGGGGCGGGAGGGCCCCAGAGACCCAGTACTTC